This TCR beta chain was observed in a study of human CD8 memory T cell subsets. In germline, CDR1 is SEHNR, CDR2 FQNEAQ (reference sequence). There are 15 residues in the CDR3. Scientists made TCR beta libraries using UMI-labeled 5' RACE. No DNA is given; TCRdb re-called the 5' RACE reads and lists each CDR3 protein once. The sample has about 9,300 distinct CDR3 sequences, and its top ten clones hold around a fifth. Sequenced: CD8+ T cells from PBMCs. The gene calls are TRBV7-9 and TRBJ1-3. This TCR was sampled from a human donor in good health. CDR3 region: CASSLGWTSGNTIYF.